These 8 T cell receptor beta chains originate from one sample sequenced in a study of shared clonotypes between healthy human individuals. Sequencing used immunoSEQ multiplex PCR; TCRdb keeps in-frame clones, though not all of them. The data show about 2 million clones, just under 95% seen once. Positive CCR7 selection of CD45RO-negative cells yielded the naive CD8 cells, and terminally differentiated effector memory CD45RA+ cells were excluded. The sequencing sample was made of naive CD8+ T cells sorted from blood. The receptors were sampled from a man younger than 30 in good health.

V and J are TRBV5-6 and TRBJ1-2; 7 positions agree with TRBD1. V shed 4 bases, J shed 3 bases, and the junction held 3 bases outside the gene matches. The CDR3 length is 13 residues. Germline V gene sequence: CDR1 SGHDT, CDR2 YYEEEE. The DNA for the CDR3 is TGTGCCAGCAGCGTCGGGACAGACTATGGCTACACCTTC. The encoded protein is CASSVGTDYGYTF.

The chain carries TRBV27 and TRBJ2-6; D uncertain. V dropped 3 bases and J dropped 0 bases, with 12 bases sitting between them. Germline V lookup: CDR1 MNHEY, CDR2 SMNVEV (reference sequence). The length of the CDR3 is 17 residues. CDR3 sequence: CASSFWAAVSGANVLTF. CDR3 DNA: TGTGCCAGCAGTTTTTGGGCAGCAGTCTCTGGGGCCAACGTCCTGACTTTC.

Regarding this clone: Other DNA sequences within the sample encode an identical CDR3. The chain couples TRBV6-1 to TRBJ2-1, with 9 nucleotides matching TRBD1. The germline V gene has CDR1 MNHNS and CDR2 SASEGT. V lost 6 bases, J lost 3 bases, and 6 bases stayed unmatched. This CDR3 contains 15 residues. CDR3 in amino acids: CASSEPGQGYNEQFF. Written as DNA, the CDR3 is TGTGCCAGCAGCGAGCCGGGACAGGGCTACAATGAGCAGTTCTTC.

This clone was observed a single time. The genes are TRBV27 and TRBJ2-1; 10 bases are shared with TRBD2. V trimming: 5 bases; J trimming: 2 bases; junction bases outside the gene matches: 6. This CDR3 comprises 16 residues. The germline gives CDR1 MNHEY, CDR2 SMNVEV (reference sequence). The CDR3: CASSHGLAETYNEQFF. DNA of the CDR3: TGTGCCAGCAGTCACGGACTAGCGGAGACCTACAATGAGCAGTTCTTC.

This clone has just one count. DNA of the CDR3: TGTGCCAGCAGTTTGAGACCCGGCCAGGGTAACAATGAGCAGTTCTTC. This translates into CASSLRPGQGNNEQFF. The chain joins TRBV28 to TRBJ2-1, with D possibly matching TRBD1 (5 bases). The germline V gene has CDR1 MDHEN and CDR2 SYDVKM. This CDR3 spans 16 amino acids. V dropped 3 bases and J dropped 5 bases, with 17 bases sitting between them.

This clone was detected once. The rearrangement joins TRBV2 to TRBJ2-5; 10 bases are a match to TRBD2. Germline trimming cut 7 bases from V and 4 bases from J; bases unmatched to any gene: 12. CDR3 length: 16 amino acids. The germline gives CDR1 SNHLY, CDR2 FYNNEI. The CDR3 nucleotides are TGTGCCAGCATTCACACCCGGACTAGCGGTGCAGAGACCCAGTACTTC. Its protein is CASIHTRTSGAETQYF.

The chain couples TRBV2 to TRBJ1-1; D perhaps matches TRBD1 (5 bases). Germline V gene sequence: CDR1 SNHLY, CDR2 FYNNEI. Trimming removed 1 base at V and 3 bases at J, with 9 bases between. The CDR3 has 14 amino acids. CDR3 in DNA: TGTGCCAGCAGTGAAGTAAGGGGTGACACTGAAGCTTTCTTT. Protein: CASSEVRGDTEAFF.

This chain connects TRBV2 to TRBJ2-1; D possibly corresponds to TRBD2 (6 bases). CDR1 and CDR2 from the germline V gene are SNHLY and FYNNEI. The V and J ends lost 11 bases and 3 bases respectively, with 17 bases between them. The CDR3 spans 14 residues. Here the CDR3 reads CASRRDGNYNEQFF. The CDR3, as DNA: TGTGCCTCCCGGCGGGACGGAAACTACAATGAGCAGTTCTTC.